The present T cell receptor beta chain was sequenced within a study of T-cell memory formation after mild COVID-19. Findings and caveats of the study: The study detected some responding clones in pre-infection memory, suggesting cross-reactive memory joined. CD4+ contracting clones were found mainly in CM and EM, and CD8+ ones in EMRA.

This clonotype was counted between two and nine times. What it binds is unknown. Germline V gene lookup returns CDR1 MNHEY and CDR2 SVGEGT. There are 16 residues in the CDR3. V dropped 0 bases and J dropped 3; count of bases not matched to a gene: 7. Via MiXCR, TCRdb re-called the 5' RACE reads, giving one row per CDR3 protein. The table has about 160,000 distinct CDR3 sequences, roughly 28% seen once; the top ten hold 12%. Material for sequencing was PBMCs or a T cell subset sorted from them (not recorded which). The chain recombines TRBV6-2 or TRBV6-3 with TRBJ1-1; 7 positions match TRBD1. This sequence originates from an adult woman who had mild COVID-19 (a few samples of this study predate the infection). Cell type and time point are not known. The CDR3 DNA sequence: TGTGCCAGCAGTTACTCGGGGATTACAGGGGACACTGAAGCTTTCTTT. Translated: CASSYSGITGDTEAFF.